A few counts support the clone carrying this T cell receptor (beta chain). PCR primers comprised 60 Vbeta and 13 Jbeta primers. Profiled with immunoSEQ multiplex PCR; TCRdb holds only in-frame clones, not every one. This table has around 250,000 clones, about 81% appearing once. This sample is drawn from a study of cytomegalovirus exposure and HLA in healthy donors. CDR3 size: 15 residues. V shed 3 bases and J 7 bases; nucleotides not matched to a gene: 7. Germline V lookup: CDR1 SGHRS, CDR2 YFSETQ. The sample taken for sequencing was PBMCs. This clonotype originated in a woman aged 55-69 years in good health and CMV-seropositive. The gene calls are TRBV5-1 and TRBJ2-1, with TRBD2 matching over 10 bases. The CDR3 bases are TGCGCCAGCAGCTCGATAACTAGCGGGACTAATGAGCAGTTCTTC. This encodes CASSSITSGTNEQFF.